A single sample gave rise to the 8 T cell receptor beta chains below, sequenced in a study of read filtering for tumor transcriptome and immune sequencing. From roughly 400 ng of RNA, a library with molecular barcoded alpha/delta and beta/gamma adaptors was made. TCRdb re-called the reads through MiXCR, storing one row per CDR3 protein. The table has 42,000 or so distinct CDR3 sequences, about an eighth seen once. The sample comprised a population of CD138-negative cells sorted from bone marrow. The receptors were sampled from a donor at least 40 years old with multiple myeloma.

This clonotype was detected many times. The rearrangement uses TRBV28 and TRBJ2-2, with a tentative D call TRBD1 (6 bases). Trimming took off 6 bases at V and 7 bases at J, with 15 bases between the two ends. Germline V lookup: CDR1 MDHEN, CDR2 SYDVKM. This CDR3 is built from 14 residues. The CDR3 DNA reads TGTGCCAGCAGACTAAACAGGGCTGGCGGGGAGCTGTTTTTT. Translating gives CASRLNRAGGELFF.

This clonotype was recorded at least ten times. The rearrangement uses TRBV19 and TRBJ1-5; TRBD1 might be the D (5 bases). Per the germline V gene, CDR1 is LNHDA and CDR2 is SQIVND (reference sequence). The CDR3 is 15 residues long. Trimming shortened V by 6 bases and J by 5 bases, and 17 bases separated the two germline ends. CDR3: CASRGGDGFYQPQHF. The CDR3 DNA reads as TGTGCCAGTAGGGGGGGGGACGGATTTTATCAGCCCCAGCATTTT.

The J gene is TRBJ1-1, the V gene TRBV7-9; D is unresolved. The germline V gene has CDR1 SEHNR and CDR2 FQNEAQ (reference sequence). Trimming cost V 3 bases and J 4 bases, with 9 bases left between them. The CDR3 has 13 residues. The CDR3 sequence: CASSFEVVTEAFF. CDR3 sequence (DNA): TGTGCCAGCAGCTTCGAAGTCGTCACTGAAGCTTTCTTT.

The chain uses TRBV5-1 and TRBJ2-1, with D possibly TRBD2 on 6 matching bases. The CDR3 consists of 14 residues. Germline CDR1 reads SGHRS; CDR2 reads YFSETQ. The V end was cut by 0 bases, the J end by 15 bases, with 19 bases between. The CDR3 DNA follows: TGCGCCAGCAGCTTGGGGGACTTCTACAATAAGCGGTTCTTC. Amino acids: CASSLGDFYNKRFF.

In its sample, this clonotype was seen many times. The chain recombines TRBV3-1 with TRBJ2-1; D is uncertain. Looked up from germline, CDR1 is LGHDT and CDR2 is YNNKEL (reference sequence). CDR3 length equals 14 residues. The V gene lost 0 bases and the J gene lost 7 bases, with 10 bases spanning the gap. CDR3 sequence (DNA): TGTGCCAGCAGCCAAGAACCATTTTCAAATGAGCAGTTCTTC. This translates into CASSQEPFSNEQFF.

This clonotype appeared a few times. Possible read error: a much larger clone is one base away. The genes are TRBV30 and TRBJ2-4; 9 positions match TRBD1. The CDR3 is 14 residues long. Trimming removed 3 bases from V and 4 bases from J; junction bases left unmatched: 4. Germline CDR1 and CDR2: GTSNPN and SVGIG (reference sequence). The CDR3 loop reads CAWSWDREKNIQYF. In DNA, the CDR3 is TGTGCCTGGAGCTGGGACAGGGAGAAAAACATTCAGTACTTC.

The CDR3 spells CASSQGGGWEQFF. The DNA for the CDR3 is TGCGCCAGCAGCCAAGGAGGGGGCTGGGAGCAGTTCTTC. The rearrangement uses TRBV4-1 and TRBJ2-1, with 7 bases that match TRBD1. The CDR3 consists of 13 residues. V shed 1 base and J 10 bases; nucleotides not matched to a gene: 4. Germline V gene lookup returns CDR1 MGHRA and CDR2 YSYEKL.

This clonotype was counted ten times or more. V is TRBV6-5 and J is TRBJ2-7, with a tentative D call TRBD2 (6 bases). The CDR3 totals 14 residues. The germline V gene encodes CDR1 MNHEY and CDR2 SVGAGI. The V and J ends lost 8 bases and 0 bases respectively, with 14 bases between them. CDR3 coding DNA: TGTGCCAGCGCCCTCGCCGGGAGCTCCTACGAGCAGTACTTC. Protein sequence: CASALAGSSYEQYF.